The entry that follows covers one T cell receptor (beta chain) sequence. This specimen comes from a study of blood T cell repertoires in COVID-19. On the study more broadly: Italy, Spain and the United States were the sources of the convalescent and acute COVID-19 samples. T cells, B-cell-depleted T cells, or PBMCs provided the cDNA or gDNA that served as material.

In germline, CDR1 is LGHDT, CDR2 YNNKEL (reference sequence). The CDR3 consists of 13 residues. Deletions cut 1 base from V and 10 bases from J, with 11 bases between. In the original analysis: Reference gene primer amplification yielded estimated nucleated cell counts. Clones were read by immunoSEQ multiplex PCR, and TCRdb kept only the in-frame ones, dropping some. From that table come the V and J calls and clone size; the DNA was used to work out D and trimming. The table records 200,000 to 300,000 clones, over 70% of them present only once. The sequence was collected from a human donor in a cohort sampled during active COVID-19. The V call is TRBV3-1 (or the pseudogene TRBV3-2), the J call TRBJ2-1; D uncertain. The sequenced sample consisted of peripheral blood. CDR3 loop: CASSQVPGGEQFF. The CDR3 DNA follows: TGTGCCAGCAGCCAAGTGCCGGGTGGGGAGCAGTTCTTC.